This T cell receptor beta chain was documented in a study of CD8+CD57+ T cells in acquired aplastic anemia. Genomic DNA constituted the template upon which TCR beta VDJ and CDR3 profiling was performed. In TCRdb, the reads were re-called with MiXCR into one record per CDR3 protein. The repertoire has some 150,000 distinct CDR3 sequences, 71% of them found once; the top ten carry about 50%. Patients chosen for sequencing had shown CD8+CD57+ cell expansion by flow cytometry. With V trimmed by 3 bases and J by 2 bases, 0 bases remained unmatched. Germline CDR1 SNHLY, CDR2 FYNNEI. This CDR3 has 16 residues.

The material sequenced was sorted CD4+, CD8+, or CD8+CD57+ T cells (not recorded which) from PBMCs. The origin of this receptor is a human donor with aplastic anemia. The V call is TRBV2, the J call TRBJ2-1; 14 bases fit TRBD2. DNA of the CDR3: TGTGCCAGCAGTGAGGGACTAGCGGGGGCCTACAATGAGCAGTTCTTC. Translated: CASSEGLAGAYNEQFF.